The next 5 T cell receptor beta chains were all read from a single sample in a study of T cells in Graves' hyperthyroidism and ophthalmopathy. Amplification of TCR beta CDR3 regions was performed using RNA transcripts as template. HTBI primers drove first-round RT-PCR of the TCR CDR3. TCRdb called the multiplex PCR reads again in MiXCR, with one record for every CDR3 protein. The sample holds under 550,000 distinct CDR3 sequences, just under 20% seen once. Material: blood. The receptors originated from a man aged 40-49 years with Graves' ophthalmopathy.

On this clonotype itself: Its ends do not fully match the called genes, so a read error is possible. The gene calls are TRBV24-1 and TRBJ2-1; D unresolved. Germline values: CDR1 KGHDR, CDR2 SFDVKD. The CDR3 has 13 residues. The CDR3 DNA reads TGTGCCACCAGTCTAGGTACCTATAATGAGCAGTTCTTC. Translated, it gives CATSLGTYNEQFF.

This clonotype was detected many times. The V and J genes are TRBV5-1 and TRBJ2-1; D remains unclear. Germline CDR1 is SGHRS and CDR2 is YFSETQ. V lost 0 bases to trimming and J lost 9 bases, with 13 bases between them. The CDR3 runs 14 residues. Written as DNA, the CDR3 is TGCGCCAGCAGCTTGGCGGTAGTTTTTAGTGAGCAGTTCTTC. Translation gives CASSLAVVFSEQFF.

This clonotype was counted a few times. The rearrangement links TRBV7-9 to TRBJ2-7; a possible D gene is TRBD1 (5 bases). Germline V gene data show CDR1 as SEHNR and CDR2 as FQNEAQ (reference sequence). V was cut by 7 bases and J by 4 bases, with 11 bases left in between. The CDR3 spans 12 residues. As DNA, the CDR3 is TGTGCCAGCACCAATTCAGGGTACGAGCAGTACTTC. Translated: CASTNSGYEQYF.

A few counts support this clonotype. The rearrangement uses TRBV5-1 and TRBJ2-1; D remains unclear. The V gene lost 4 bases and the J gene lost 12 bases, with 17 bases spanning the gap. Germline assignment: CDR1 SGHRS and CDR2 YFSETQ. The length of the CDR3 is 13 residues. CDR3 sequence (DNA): TGCGCCAGCAGCCTAGGGCTCCCGGACGGGCAGTTCTTC. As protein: CASSLGLPDGQFF.

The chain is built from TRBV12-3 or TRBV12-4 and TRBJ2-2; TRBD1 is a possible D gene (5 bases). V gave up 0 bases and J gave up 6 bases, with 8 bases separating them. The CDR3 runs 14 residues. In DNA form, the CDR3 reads TGTGCCAGCAGTTTAGCCCTAGGGGCCGGGGAGCTGTTTTTT. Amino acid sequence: CASSLALGAGELFF.